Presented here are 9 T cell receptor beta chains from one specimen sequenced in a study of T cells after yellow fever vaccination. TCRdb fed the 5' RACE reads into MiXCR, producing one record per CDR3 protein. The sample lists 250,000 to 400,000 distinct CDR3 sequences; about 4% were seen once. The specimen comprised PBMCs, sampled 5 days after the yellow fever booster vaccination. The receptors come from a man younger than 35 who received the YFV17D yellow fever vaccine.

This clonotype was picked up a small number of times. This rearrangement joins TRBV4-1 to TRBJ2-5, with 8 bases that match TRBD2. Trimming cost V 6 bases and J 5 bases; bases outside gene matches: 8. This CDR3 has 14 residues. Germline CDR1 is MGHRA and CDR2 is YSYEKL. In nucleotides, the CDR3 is TGCGCCAGCAGGACAGCGGGGGATAGGGAGACCCAGTACTTC. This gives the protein CASRTAGDRETQYF.

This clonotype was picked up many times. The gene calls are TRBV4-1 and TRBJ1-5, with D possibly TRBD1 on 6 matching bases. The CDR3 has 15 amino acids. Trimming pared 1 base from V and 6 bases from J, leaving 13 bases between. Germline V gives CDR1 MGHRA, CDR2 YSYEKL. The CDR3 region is CASSQGPGEAQPQHF. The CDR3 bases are TGCGCCAGCAGCCAAGGACCAGGGGAGGCTCAGCCCCAGCATTTT.

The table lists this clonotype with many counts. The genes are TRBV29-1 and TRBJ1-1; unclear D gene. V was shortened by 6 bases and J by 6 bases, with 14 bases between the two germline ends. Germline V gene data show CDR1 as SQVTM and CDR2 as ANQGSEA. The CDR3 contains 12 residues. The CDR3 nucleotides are TGCAGCGTCTACGGAGGGCTGGCTGAAGCTTTCTTT. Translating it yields CSVYGGLAEAFF.

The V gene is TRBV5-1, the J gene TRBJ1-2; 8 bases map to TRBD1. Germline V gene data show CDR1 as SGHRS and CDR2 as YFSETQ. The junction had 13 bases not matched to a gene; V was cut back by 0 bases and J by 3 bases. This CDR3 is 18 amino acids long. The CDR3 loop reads CASSLDLGSQGDYYGYTF. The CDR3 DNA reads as TGCGCCAGCAGCTTGGATCTCGGATCACAGGGGGATTACTATGGCTACACCTTC. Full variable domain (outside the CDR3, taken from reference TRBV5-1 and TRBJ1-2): KAGVTQTPRYLIKTRGQQVTLSCSPISGHRSVSWYQQTPGQGLQFLFEYFSETQRNKGNFPGRFSGRQFSNSRSEMNVSTLELGDSALYLCASSLDLGSQGDYYGYTFGSGTRLTVV.

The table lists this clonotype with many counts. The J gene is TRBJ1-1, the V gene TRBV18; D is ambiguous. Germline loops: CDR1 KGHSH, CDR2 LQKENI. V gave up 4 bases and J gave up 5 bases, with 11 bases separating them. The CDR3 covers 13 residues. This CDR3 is CASSLNRGTEAFF. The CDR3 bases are TGTGCCAGCTCACTAAACAGAGGGACTGAAGCTTTCTTT.

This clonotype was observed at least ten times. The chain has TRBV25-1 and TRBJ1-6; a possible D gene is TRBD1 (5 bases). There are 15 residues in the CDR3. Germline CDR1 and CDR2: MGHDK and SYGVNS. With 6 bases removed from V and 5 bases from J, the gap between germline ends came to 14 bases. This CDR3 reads CASRISGTDNSPLHF. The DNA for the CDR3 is TGTGCCAGCAGAATATCCGGGACCGATAATTCACCCCTCCACTTT.

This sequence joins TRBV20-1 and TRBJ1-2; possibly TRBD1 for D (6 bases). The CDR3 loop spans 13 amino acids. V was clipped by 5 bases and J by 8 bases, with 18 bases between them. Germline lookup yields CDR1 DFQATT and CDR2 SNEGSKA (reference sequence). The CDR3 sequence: CSAERGGIKGYTF. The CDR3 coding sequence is TGCAGTGCTGAAAGGGGGGGGATCAAAGGCTACACCTTC.

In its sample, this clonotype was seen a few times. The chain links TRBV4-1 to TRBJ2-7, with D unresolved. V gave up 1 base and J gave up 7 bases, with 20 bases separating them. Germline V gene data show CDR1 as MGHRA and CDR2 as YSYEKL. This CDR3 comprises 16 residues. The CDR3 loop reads CASSQVYDPREPEQYF. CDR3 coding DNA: TGCGCCAGCAGCCAAGTGTATGACCCCCGAGAACCTGAGCAGTACTTC.

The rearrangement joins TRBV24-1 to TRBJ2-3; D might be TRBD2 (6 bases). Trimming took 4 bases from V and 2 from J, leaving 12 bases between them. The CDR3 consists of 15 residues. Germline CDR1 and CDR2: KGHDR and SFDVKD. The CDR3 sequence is CATSDTGETTDTQYF. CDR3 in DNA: TGTGCCACCAGTGACACGGGAGAGACCACAGATACGCAGTATTTT.